This T cell receptor (beta chain) was found in a study of CD8+CD57+ T cells in acquired aplastic anemia. As for the study in general: DNA per sorted CD4+ or CD8+ sample ranged roughly 0.18 to 30 ug, averaging around 3.1 ug. General observations from the study: Significant differences in CD8+ Simpson's diversity were not observed between patients and controls.

The CDR3 runs 15 residues. Trimming left V 4 bases short and J 5 bases short, with 15 bases between. CDR1 is SNHLY, CDR2 FYNNEI, per germline. Patients picked for sequencing had shown CD8+CD57+ cell expansion detected by flow cytometry. Every one of the patients had aplastic anemia (severe, acquired). Patients were therapy-naive when their blood was sampled. Genomic DNA acted as the template from which TCR beta VDJ combination and CDR3 sequence profiling were carried out. MiXCR, applied by TCRdb to the reads, yields one record per CDR3 protein. The sample shows more than 45,000 distinct CDR3 sequences, 57% of them seen only once. Comment on this clonotype: Its antigen is still unknown.

Sequenced: sorted CD4+, CD8+, or CD8+CD57+ T cells (not recorded which) from PBMCs. The genes are TRBV2 and TRBJ1-5; no clear D gene. The sequence was obtained from a human donor with aplastic anemia. In DNA form, the CDR3 reads TGTGCCAGCAGTGGAACTCCGGGCCCCTATCAGCCCCAGCATTTT. Its protein is CASSGTPGPYQPQHF.